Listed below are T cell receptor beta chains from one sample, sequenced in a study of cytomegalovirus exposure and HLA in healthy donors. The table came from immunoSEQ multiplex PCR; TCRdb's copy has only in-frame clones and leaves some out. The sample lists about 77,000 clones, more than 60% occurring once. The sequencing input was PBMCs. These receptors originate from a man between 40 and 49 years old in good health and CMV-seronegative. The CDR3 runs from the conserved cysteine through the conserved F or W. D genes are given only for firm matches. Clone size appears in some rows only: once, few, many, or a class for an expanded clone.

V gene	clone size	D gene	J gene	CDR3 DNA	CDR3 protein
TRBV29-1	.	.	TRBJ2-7	TGCAGCGGCAGGGATGTGTACGAGCAGTACTTC	CSGRDVYEQYF
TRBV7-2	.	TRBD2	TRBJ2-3	TGTGCCAGCAGCTGGCGGACTAGCAGCTACACAGATACGCAGTATTTT	CASSWRTSSYTDTQYF
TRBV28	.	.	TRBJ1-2	TGTGCCAGCAGTTTATACCGGGGGGCCGGGGGCTACACCTTC	CASSLYRGAGGYTF
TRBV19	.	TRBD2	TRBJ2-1	TGTGCCAGTAGTATATTCCTAGCGGCGGATATTATTGAGTTCTTC	CASSIFLAADIIEFF
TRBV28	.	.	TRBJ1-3	TGTGCCAGCAGTTCCCCGGGGGGGGGATCCGGAAACACCATATATTTT	CASSSPGGGSGNTIYF
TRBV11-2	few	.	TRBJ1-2	TGTGCCAGCAGCTTCCGAGCGGACGGCTATGGCTACACCTTC	CASSFRADGYGYTF
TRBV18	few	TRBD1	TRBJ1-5	TGTGCCAGCTCACAGGGACAGCTAAATCAGCCCCAGCATTTT	CASSQGQLNQPQHF
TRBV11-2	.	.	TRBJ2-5	TGTGCCAGCAGCTTATCCGCGGGACGAGAGACCCAGTACTTC	CASSLSAGRETQYF
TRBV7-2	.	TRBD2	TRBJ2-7	TGTGCCAGCAGCCCCACCGGGGGGGCCTACGAGCAGTACTTC	CASSPTGGAYEQYF
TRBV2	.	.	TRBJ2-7	TGTGCCAGCAGTGTCGGGGGACAGTCCTACGAGCAGTACTTC	CASSVGGQSYEQYF
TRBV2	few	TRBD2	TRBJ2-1	TGTGCCAGCAGGGGGACTAGCGGGAGCTCCTACAATGAGCAGTTCTTC	CASRGTSGSSYNEQFF
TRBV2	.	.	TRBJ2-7	TGTGCCAGCAGGACCCCCTCAGGTGACGAGCAGTACTTC	CASRTPSGDEQYF
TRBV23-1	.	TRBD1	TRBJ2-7	TGCGCCAGCAAAATGGACAGGGAGTCCAACGAGCAGTACTTC	CASKMDRESNEQYF
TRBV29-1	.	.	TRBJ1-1	TGCAGCGTTGCGTTCCCGGAAGCTTTCTTT	CSVAFPEAFF
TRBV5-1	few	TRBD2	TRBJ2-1	TGCGCCAGCAGCTTCGCCGGGACTAGCGGGATGAATGAGCAGTTCTTC	CASSFAGTSGMNEQFF
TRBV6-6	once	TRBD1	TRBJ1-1	TGTGCCAGCAGCCGGAACCGCGACAGGGGGGCCACTGAAGCTTTCTTT	CASSRNRDRGATEAFF
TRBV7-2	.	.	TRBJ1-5	TGTGCCAGCAGCCCACTTACAGGAAATCAGCCCCAGCATTTT	CASSPLTGNQPQHF
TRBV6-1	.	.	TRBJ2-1	TGTGCCAGCAGTGAGGGCGGGACGTACAATGAGCAGTTCTTC	CASSEGGTYNEQFF
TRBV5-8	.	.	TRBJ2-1	TGTGCCAGCAGGACTAGATACAATGAGCAGTTCTTC	CASRTRYNEQFF
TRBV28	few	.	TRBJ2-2	TGTGCCAGCAGTTTATGGGCCACCGGGGAGCTGTTTTTT	CASSLWATGELFF
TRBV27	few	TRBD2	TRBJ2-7	TGTGCCAGCAGTTTACTAGCGGGTCGATACGAGCAGTACTTC	CASSLLAGRYEQYF
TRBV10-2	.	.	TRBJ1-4	TGCGCCAGCAGTGACCGGGAGAATGAAAAACTGTTTTTT	CASSDRENEKLFF
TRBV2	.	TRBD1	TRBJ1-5	TGTGCCAGCAGGCCGGGACAGGTATATGGCAATCAGCCCCAGCATTTT	CASRPGQVYGNQPQHF
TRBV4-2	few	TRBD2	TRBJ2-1	TGTGCCAGCAGCCAAGTCTCAGCGGGAAATGAGCAGTTCTTC	CASSQVSAGNEQFF
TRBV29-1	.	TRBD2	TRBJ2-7	TGCAGCGTTGGTACTAGCGGGAGTCGCGAGCAGTACTTC	CSVGTSGSREQYF
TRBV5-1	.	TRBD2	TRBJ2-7	TGCGCCAGCAGCTTGGGACTAGCGGAGAACTACGAGCAGTACTTC	CASSLGLAENYEQYF
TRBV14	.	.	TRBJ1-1	TGTGCCAGCACCCACACGGGCACTGAAGCTTTCTTT	CASTHTGTEAFF
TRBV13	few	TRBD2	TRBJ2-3	TGTGCCAGCAGCTCGTCCTCCGGGACTAGCCTCTCCATCACAGATACGCAGTATTTT	CASSSSSGTSLSITDTQYF
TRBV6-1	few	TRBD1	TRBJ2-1	TGTGCCAGCAGTAAAGGGACAGCCGCCACCTACAATGAGCAGTTCTTC	CASSKGTAATYNEQFF
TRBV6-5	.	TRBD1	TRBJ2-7	TGTGCCAGCAGTTCCGGGACAGGGGTCTACGAGCAGTACTTC	CASSSGTGVYEQYF
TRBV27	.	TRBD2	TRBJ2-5	TGTGCCAGCAGTGTCCCGGGACTAGCTAGGGAAGCCCAGTACTTC	CASSVPGLAREAQYF
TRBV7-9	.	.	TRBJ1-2	TGTGCCAGCAGCTTAAATCCCCTTCTAAGAGGGTATGGCTACACCTTC	CASSLNPLLRGYGYTF
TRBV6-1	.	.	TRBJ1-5	TGTGCCAGCAGGGTAACAGGGAGTCAGCCCCAGCATTTT	CASRVTGSQPQHF
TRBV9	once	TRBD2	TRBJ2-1	TGTGCCAGCAGCGTAGGGAGCGGGAGCTACAATGAGCAGTTCTTC	CASSVGSGSYNEQFF
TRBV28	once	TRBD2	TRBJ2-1	TGTGCCAGCAGTTCCCCTAGCGGGCCGTACAATGAGCAGTTCTTC	CASSSPSGPYNEQFF
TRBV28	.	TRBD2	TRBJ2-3	TGTGCCAGCAGTTATCGCGGGAGAGGGGCAGATACGCAGTATTTT	CASSYRGRGADTQYF
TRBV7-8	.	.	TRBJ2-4	TGTGCCAGCAGCTTAGGTCCAAATAGAAACATTCAGTACTTC	CASSLGPNRNIQYF
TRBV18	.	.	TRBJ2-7	TGTGCCAGCTCCCGCGACAGTACCTACGAGCAGTACTTC	CASSRDSTYEQYF
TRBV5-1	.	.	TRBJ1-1	TGCGCCAGCAGCTCGGGTTCGAACACTGAAGCTTTCTTT	CASSSGSNTEAFF
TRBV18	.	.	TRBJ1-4	TGTGCCAGCTCACCGTCAGTTAATGAAAAACTGTTTTTT	CASSPSVNEKLFF